A selection of T cell receptor beta chains follows, all from one sample in a study of Graves' ophthalmopathy and Graves' hyperthyroidism. TCRdb re-analysed the multiplex PCR reads in MiXCR, keeping a single row per CDR3 protein. Of almost 400,000 distinct CDR3 sequences listed, around 19% are singletons. The sequenced material came from peripheral blood. The receptors here all came from a woman aged 18-29 years with Graves' ophthalmopathy. CDR3s include the opening cysteine and the closing phenylalanine or tryptophan. The order of the fields is D gene, clone size, J gene, V gene, CDR3 length, CDR3 protein, CDR3 DNA. A D gene is named only where the DNA matches it firmly. Clone size is shown for a subset of rows, as once, few, many or a class of expanded clone.

-	-	TRBJ1-3	TRBV6-1	14	CASQKDFSGNTIYF	TGTGCCAGCCAGAAGGACTTCTCTGGAAACACCATATATTTT
-	many	TRBJ1-5	TRBV6-5	13	CASSIMTEQPQHF	TGTGCCAGCAGCATAATGACAGAGCAGCCCCAGCATTTT
TRBD1	-	TRBJ2-7	TRBV12-3/TRBV12-4	16	CASSPPPGTGPDEQYF	TGTGCCAGCAGTCCTCCACCGGGGACAGGTCCCGACGAGCAGTACTTC
-	-	TRBJ2-7	TRBV19	17	CASSISGYSGIRYEQYF	TGTGCCAGTAGTATCTCCGGTTATAGCGGAATCCGCTACGAGCAGTACTTC
-	many	TRBJ2-7	TRBV6-1	16	CASSAPSGSGTYEQYF	TGTGCCAGCAGTGCCCCATCGGGATCGGGTACCTACGAGCAGTACTTC
-	many	TRBJ1-2	TRBV11-1	18	CASSHFMGRGATNYGYTF	TGTGCCAGCAGCCATTTTATGGGCAGGGGAGCAACTAACTATGGCTACACCTTC
TRBD2	many	TRBJ2-7	TRBV29-1	12	CSVRAGPYEQYF	TGCAGCGTTCGAGCGGGACCATACGAGCAGTACTTC
TRBD2	many	TRBJ2-3	TRBV12-3/TRBV12-4	12	CASSRAGYTQYF	TGTGCCAGCAGCAGAGCGGGGTATACGCAGTATTTT
-	-	TRBJ1-1	TRBV28	15	CASKGLAPMNTEAFF	TGTGCCAGCAAGGGCCTAGCCCCCATGAACACTGAAGCTTTCTTT
-	-	TRBJ1-1	TRBV6-2/TRBV6-3	13	CASRSYVSPEAFF	TGTGCCAGCAGAAGTTACGTTTCGCCTGAAGCTTTCTTT
TRBD1	-	TRBJ1-5	TRBV6-1	13	CASSVQGDQPQHF	TGTGCCAGCAGTGTACAGGGGGATCAGCCCCAGCATTTT
TRBD1	many	TRBJ2-2	TRBV30	15	CAWTPGTGYPGELFF	TGTGCCTGGACTCCCGGGACAGGGTATCCCGGGGAGCTGTTTTTT
TRBD1	many	TRBJ1-2	TRBV7-2	15	CASSRTGAFSRGYTF	TGTGCCAGCAGCAGGACAGGGGCCTTCTCACGGGGCTACACCTTC
-	many	TRBJ1-2	TRBV20-1	16	CSADSIWSTRAYGYTF	TGCAGTGCAGACTCAATTTGGTCTACTCGAGCCTATGGCTACACCTTC
-	many	TRBJ2-7	TRBV20-1	13	CSAISAVSYEQYF	TGCAGTGCTATCTCAGCGGTTTCCTACGAGCAGTACTTC
-	many	TRBJ1-5	TRBV27	15	CASGDKHRAYQPQHF	TGTGCCAGCGGTGATAAACACAGAGCCTATCAGCCCCAGCATTTT
-	many	TRBJ1-2	TRBV6-1	12	CASRAGLEGYTF	TGTGCCAGCAGGGCGGGCCTCGAGGGCTACACCTTC
TRBD2	many	TRBJ2-7	TRBV7-3	15	CASSSLAGEVNEQYF	TGTGCCAGCAGCTCCTTAGCGGGAGAAGTGAACGAGCAGTACTTC
-	-	TRBJ2-6	TRBV11-2	16	CASSLRVAAGANVLTF	TGTGCCAGCAGCTTAAGGGTGGCAGCTGGGGCCAACGTCCTGACTTTC
-	many	TRBJ2-5	TRBV28	16	CASSTRAFRRGETQYF	TGTGCCAGCAGTACCCGGGCCTTCCGGAGAGGGGAGACCCAGTACTTC
-	many	TRBJ2-5	TRBV4-1	17	CASSRSALGRAQETQYF	TGCGCCAGCAGCCGGTCTGCCCTGGGCAGGGCCCAAGAGACCCAGTACTTC
-	many	TRBJ1-5	TRBV28	15	CASSQNRDVNQPQHF	TGTGCCAGCAGTCAGAACCGGGACGTTAATCAGCCCCAGCATTTT
TRBD2	many	TRBJ2-5	TRBV25-1	16	CASSPTSGGFVETQYF	TGTGCCAGCAGCCCGACTAGCGGGGGATTCGTAGAGACCCAGTACTTC
-	many	TRBJ2-7	TRBV5-1	14	CASSDSRGAYEQYF	TGCGCCAGCAGCGACAGTAGAGGGGCCTACGAGCAGTACTTC
-	once	TRBJ1-1	TRBV6-1	15	CASSPRSRTGTEAFF	TGTGCCAGCAGCCCCCGGTCCCGCACGGGTACTGAAGCTTTCTTT
-	many	TRBJ2-7	TRBV5-5	14	CASSLGAEGYEQYF	TGTGCCAGCAGCTTAGGAGCGGAGGGGTACGAGCAGTACTTC
TRBD1	many	TRBJ1-3	TRBV20-1	12	CSAPWGTGVLYF	TGCAGTGCACCCTGGGGGACAGGGGTCTTATATTTT
-	many	TRBJ1-2	TRBV6-2/TRBV6-3	14	CASSYTGGISGYTF	TGTGCCAGCAGTTACACAGGTGGCATTAGTGGCTACACCTTC
-	many	TRBJ2-7	TRBV12-3/TRBV12-4	14	CASSLVQGPYEQYF	TGTGCCAGCAGTTTAGTACAGGGTCCCTACGAGCAGTACTTC
-	many	TRBJ1-1	TRBV6-5	13	CASSYIGNTEAFF	TGTGCCAGCAGCTACATTGGGAACACTGAAGCTTTCTTT
-	few	TRBJ1-1	TRBV7-6	15	CASSLAGNGGPEAFF	TGTGCCAGCAGCTTAGCGGGGAATGGGGGGCCTGAAGCTTTCTTT
-	many	TRBJ1-2	TRBV30	12	CAWRTGNYGYTF	TGTGCCTGGCGGACGGGAAACTATGGCTACACCTTC
-	-	TRBJ2-7	TRBV20-1	13	CSAGGTSSYEQYF	TGCAGTGCGGGCGGGACGAGCTCCTACGAGCAGTACTTC
-	many	TRBJ1-1	TRBV12-5	14	CASGLHSPNTEAFF	TGTGCTAGTGGTTTGCACAGCCCGAACACTGAAGCTTTCTTT
-	-	TRBJ2-6	TRBV2	16	CASRRGAGFGANVLTF	TGTGCCAGCCGAAGGGGTGCGGGTTTTGGGGCCAACGTCCTGACTTTC
-	few	TRBJ1-2	TRBV12-3/TRBV12-4	16	CASSPPLRGGDYGYTF	TGTGCCAGCAGTCCACCCCTCCGCGGAGGCGACTATGGCTACACCTTC
-	many	TRBJ1-1	TRBV5-1	15	CASSLAGGQNTEAFF	TGCGCCAGCAGCTTGGCCGGGGGCCAGAACACTGAAGCTTTCTTT
-	many	TRBJ1-1	TRBV14	14	CASSPRIGGTEAFF	TGTGCCAGCAGCCCCAGGATCGGAGGGACTGAAGCTTTCTTT
-	many	TRBJ1-1	TRBV6-1	14	CASRVSGVNTEAFF	TGTGCCAGCAGAGTAAGCGGGGTAAACACTGAAGCTTTCTTT
-	many	TRBJ1-2	TRBV11-2	15	CASRPRTDKNYGYTF	TGTGCCAGCAGACCAAGGACGGACAAAAACTATGGCTACACCTTC
-	-	TRBJ2-7	TRBV5-5	14	CASSLFGEGFEQYF	-
-	many	TRBJ1-2	TRBV6-1	15	CASSERGETNYGYTF	TGTGCCAGCAGTGAAAGGGGAGAGACCAACTATGGCTACACCTTC
-	many	TRBJ2-7	TRBV29-1	12	CSAWTAAGEQYF	TGCAGCGCGTGGACAGCGGCGGGCGAGCAGTACTTC
-	many	TRBJ1-3	TRBV12-3/TRBV12-4	16	CASSSQLALSGNTIYF	TGTGCCAGCAGTTCGCAGCTAGCCCTCTCTGGAAACACCATATATTTT
-	many	TRBJ2-1	TRBV7-2	14	CASSLPRRGNEQFF	TGTGCCAGCAGCTTACCTAGACGGGGCAATGAGCAGTTCTTC
-	many	TRBJ2-2	TRBV3-1	16	CASSHQDGWDTGELFF	TGTGCCAGCAGCCACCAGGACGGATGGGACACCGGGGAGCTGTTTTTT
-	many	TRBJ2-2	TRBV5-1	14	CASSLVPKTGELFF	TGCGCCAGCAGCTTGGTGCCTAAAACCGGGGAGCTGTTTTTT
TRBD2	-	TRBJ2-7	TRBV20-1	14	CSARTSGGRYEQYF	TGCAGTGCTAGAACTAGCGGGGGTCGCTACGAGCAGTACTTC
TRBD2	many	TRBJ2-7	TRBV12-3/TRBV12-4	15	CASSKQSGGDYEQYF	TGTGCCAGCAGTAAACAAAGCGGGGGCGACTACGAGCAGTACTTC
TRBD1	many	TRBJ2-7	TRBV15	15	CATSSQRTGSYEQYF	TGTGCCACCAGCAGTCAACGGACAGGGTCCTACGAGCAGTACTTC
-	-	TRBJ1-1	TRBV6-2/TRBV6-3	16	CASSPQGRWLNTEAFF	TGTGCCAGCAGTCCCCAGGGTCGGTGGCTGAACACTGAAGCTTTCTTT
-	many	TRBJ2-2	TRBV4-1	13	CASSPSSSGELFF	TGCGCCAGCAGCCCCAGCAGTTCGGGGGAGCTGTTTTTT
-	many	TRBJ1-1	TRBV11-2	15	CASSLDPGSWTEAFF	TGTGCCAGCAGCTTAGACCCGGGCAGCTGGACTGAAGCTTTCTTT
TRBD1	-	TRBJ1-2	TRBV2	17	CASSEWDRRLGDYGYTF	TGTGCCAGCAGTGAGTGGGACAGGAGACTGGGTGACTATGGCTACACCTTC
-	many	TRBJ2-2	TRBV19	14	CASRGVKNTGELFF	TGTGCCAGTAGAGGGGTCAAAAACACCGGGGAGCTGTTTTTT
-	few	TRBJ1-1	TRBV18	15	CASSPLGRENTEAFF	TGTGCCAGCTCACCACTGGGCAGAGAGAACACTGAAGCTTTCTTT
TRBD1	-	TRBJ1-2	TRBV7-2	16	CASSLAPGQGNYGYTF	TGTGCCAGCAGCTTAGCGCCCGGACAGGGTAACTATGGCTACACCTTC
-	many	TRBJ1-2	TRBV28	15	CASNGRGYGSYGYTF	TGTGCCAGCAATGGCAGGGGCTATGGAAGCTATGGCTACACCTTC
-	many	TRBJ2-2	TRBV27	12	CAARGGAGELFF	TGTGCCGCCAGGGGGGGCGCCGGGGAGCTGTTTTTT
-	-	TRBJ1-1	TRBV2	13	CASGAGQNTEAFF	TGTGCCAGTGGGGCAGGGCAGAACACTGAAGCTTTCTTT